What follows are 25 T cell receptor beta chains derived from one specimen sequenced in a study of blood T cell repertoires in COVID-19. Produced via immunoSEQ multiplex PCR; TCRdb's table is partial and in-frame only. The sample has about 300,000 clones; about 85% are singletons. The sample taken for sequencing was peripheral blood. The origin of the receptors is a human donor in a cohort sampled during active COVID-19.

This chain links TRBV7-2 with TRBJ2-3; weak D call: TRBD2 (5 bases). The germline gives CDR1 SGHTA, CDR2 FQGNSA. CDR3 size: 14 residues. The V end lost 2 bases, the J end lost 4 bases, and 10 bases lay between the germline ends. The CDR3 loop is CASSLNAGADTQYF. The CDR3 DNA reads TGTGCCAGCAGCTTAAATGCCGGGGCAGATACGCAGTATTTT.

The rearrangement joins TRBV4-1 to TRBJ1-5; D is possibly TRBD1 (5 bases). V was cut by 4 bases and J by 0 bases, with 10 bases left in between. CDR1 and CDR2 from the germline V gene are MGHRA and YSYEKL. The CDR3 covers 15 residues. In nucleotides, the CDR3 is TGCGCCAGCAGCCCCGCGGGGGGTAGCAATCAGCCCCAGCATTTT. Amino acid sequence: CASSPAGGSNQPQHF.

The V call is TRBV2, the J call TRBJ2-1, with TRBD2 as a possible D gene (5 bases). Germline CDR1 is SNHLY and CDR2 is FYNNEI. Deletions cut 6 bases from V and 10 bases from J, with 19 bases between. The length of the CDR3 is 14 residues. Here the CDR3 DNA reads TGTGCCAGCAGCCGTCCGCGACTACCTATCGAGCAGTTCTTC. This codes for CASSRPRLPIEQFF.

The chain uses TRBV19 and TRBJ2-4; TRBD2 matches at 9 bases. V lost 8 bases, J lost 0 bases, and 5 bases stayed unmatched. There are 15 residues in the CDR3. In germline, CDR1 is LNHDA, CDR2 SQIVND (reference sequence). The CDR3 sequence is CASEGREGAKNIQYF. CDR3 in DNA: TGTGCCAGTGAAGGGCGGGAGGGAGCCAAAAACATTCAGTACTTC.

The V and J genes are TRBV29-1 and TRBJ2-3; TRBD2 agrees at 11 bases. In germline, CDR1 is SQVTM, CDR2 ANQGSEA. The CDR3 totals 13 residues. The CDR3 region is CGVTSGTPDTQYF. The CDR3, as DNA: TGCGGTGTGACTAGCGGGACCCCAGATACGCAGTATTTT.

The chain joins TRBV25-1 to TRBJ1-2, with 8 bases identical to TRBD1. The CDR3 is 15 amino acids. Germline loops: CDR1 MGHDK, CDR2 SYGVNS. The ends lost 3 bases at V and 6 bases at J; junction bases unmatched: 9. CDR3 sequence: CASSDPRGRKDGYTF. In DNA form, the CDR3 reads TGTGCCAGCAGTGACCCCAGGGGGCGCAAGGATGGCTACACCTTC.

V and J are TRBV7-9 and TRBJ2-2; D may be TRBD2 (6 bases). The CDR3 is 14 residues long. Per germline, CDR1 SEHNR and CDR2 FQNEAQ (reference sequence). V lost 6 bases and J 4 bases, leaving 12 bases between the germline ends. This CDR3 is CASRGDSGTGELFF. The CDR3 nucleotides read TGTGCCAGCAGGGGGGATAGCGGCACCGGGGAGCTGTTTTTT.

V gene TRBV7-9 combines with J gene TRBJ1-6; TRBD1 matches at 9 bases. Germline CDR1 SEHNR, CDR2 FQNEAQ (reference sequence). The CDR3 loop spans 14 amino acids. With V trimmed by 8 bases and J by 6 bases, 5 bases remained unmatched. CDR3 sequence reads: CASGQGQGNSPLHF. CDR3 bases: TGTGCCAGCGGCCAGGGACAGGGTAATTCACCCCTCCACTTT.

The V gene is TRBV27, the J gene TRBJ2-3; 9 nucleotides agree with TRBD1. V shed 4 bases, J shed 5 bases, and the junction held 10 bases outside the gene matches. The CDR3 totals 16 residues. Germline V gene lookup returns CDR1 MNHEY and CDR2 SMNVEV (reference sequence). The CDR3 region has the DNA TGTGCCAGCAGTTCGAGGACAGGGGCGACAAGAGATACGCAGTATTTT. This gives the protein CASSSRTGATRDTQYF.

Here the CDR3 reads CATSDPADSSYNEQFF. The DNA of the CDR3 is TGTGCCACCAGTGACCCAGCGGACAGCTCCTACAATGAGCAGTTCTTC. The J gene is TRBJ2-1, the V gene TRBV24-1, with D tentatively TRBD1 (6 bases). CDR3 length equals 16 residues. Germline-derived CDR1 and CDR2 are KGHDR and SFDVKD. Trimming left V 4 bases short and J 0 bases short, with 12 bases between.

The J gene is TRBJ1-5, the V gene TRBV27, with TRBD1 as a possible D gene (6 bases). Germline CDR1 reads MNHEY; CDR2 reads SMNVEV (reference sequence). This CDR3 is built from 15 residues. The germline V and J ends were trimmed by 5 bases and 5 bases, with 16 bases remaining between them. CDR3 nucleotides: TGTGCCAGCAGTCGAAACAGGGTGGGTGATCAGCCCCAGCATTTT. This codes for CASSRNRVGDQPQHF.

The chain carries TRBV28 and TRBJ2-5; 14 bases map to TRBD2. Germline-derived CDR1 and CDR2 are MDHEN and SYDVKM. The length of the CDR3 is 13 residues. Trimming at V came to 5 bases and at J to 10 bases, leaving 3 bases not matched to a gene. CDR3 DNA: TGTGCCAGCAGTCCGGGACTAGCGGGAGACCAGTACTTC. Translating it yields CASSPGLAGDQYF.

The J gene is TRBJ2-1, the V gene TRBV18; a weak D match, TRBD2 (5 bases). V was shortened by 2 bases and J by 2 bases, with 10 bases between the two germline ends. Germline values: CDR1 KGHSH, CDR2 LQKENI. CDR3 size: 15 residues. The CDR3 DNA sequence: TGTGCCAGCTCACCAGGAAAGAGGGCCTACAATGAGCAGTTCTTC. Translated, it gives CASSPGKRAYNEQFF.

The chain carries TRBV7-6 and TRBJ2-3; TRBD2 matches at 13 bases. The length of the CDR3 is 17 residues. V trimming: 1 base; J trimming: 3 bases; junction bases outside the gene matches: 4. Germline CDR1 reads SGHVS; CDR2 reads FNYEAQ. CDR3 loop: CASSLVGTSGITDTQYF. Here the CDR3 DNA reads TGTGCCAGCAGCTTAGTCGGGACTAGCGGGATAACAGATACGCAGTATTTT.

The chain is built from TRBV2 and TRBJ2-2; D unresolved. Germline CDR1 is SNHLY and CDR2 is FYNNEI. The CDR3 is 15 residues long. Trimming pared 1 base from V and 2 bases from J, leaving 8 bases between. The CDR3: CASSEGPLNTGELFF. Written as DNA, the CDR3 is TGTGCCAGCAGTGAAGGTCCTCTTAACACCGGGGAGCTGTTTTTT.

This chain connects TRBV18 to TRBJ2-2; D is ambiguous. Trimming took off 4 bases at V and 0 bases at J, with 12 bases between the two ends. The V gene's germline CDR1 is KGHSH and CDR2 LQKENI. The CDR3 contains 16 residues. As DNA, the CDR3 is TGTGCCAGCTCACGCACTCTCCCCGCGAACACCGGGGAGCTGTTTTTT. As protein: CASSRTLPANTGELFF. The variable domain in full, with the rest retrieved from reference TRBV18 and TRBJ2-2, is NAGVMQNPRHLVRRRGQEARLRCSPMKGHSHVYWYRQLPEEGLKFMVYLQKENIIDESGMPKERFSAEFPKEGPSILRIQQVVRGDSAAYFCASSRTLPANTGELFFGEGSRLTVL.

The genes are TRBV5-6 and TRBJ2-2, with 8 positions matching TRBD2. Germline V CDR1 and CDR2: SGHDT, YYEEEE. Trimming took 0 bases from V and 6 from J; bases not matched to a gene: 4. The CDR3 runs to 15 residues. The CDR3 region has the DNA TGTGCCAGCAGCTTGGACGGGAGGGCATCCGGGGAGCTGTTTTTT. This translates into CASSLDGRASGELFF.

The chain links TRBV18 to TRBJ2-7; 9 bases map to TRBD2. The trim removed 3 bases at V and 6 bases at J, leaving 3 bases unmatched. The CDR3 runs to 13 residues. Germline V gene data show CDR1 as KGHSH and CDR2 as LQKENI. The DNA of the CDR3 is TGTGCCAGCTCACCGGGAGCGGGAGGCGAGCAGTACTTC. Residues: CASSPGAGGEQYF.

The chain combines TRBV3-1 (or the pseudogene TRBV3-2) with TRBJ2-5; TRBD2 aligns across 11 bases. CDR1 LGHDT and CDR2 YNNKEL come from the germline V gene (reference sequence). V gave up 0 bases and J gave up 6 bases; unmatched junction bases: 9. There are 17 residues in the CDR3. In nucleotides, the CDR3 is TGTGCCAGCAGCCAAGAGGCACTAGCGGGAGTTGTAAAGACCCAGTACTTC. This codes for CASSQEALAGVVKTQYF.

The chain uses TRBV18 and TRBJ2-7, with D possibly matching TRBD2 (5 bases). Germline V gives CDR1 KGHSH, CDR2 LQKENI. This CDR3 has 11 amino acids. V was cut by 6 bases and J by 7 bases, with 10 bases left in between. The CDR3 loop reads CASSAPGEQYF. The CDR3 nucleotides are TGTGCCAGCTCCGCCCCGGGGGAGCAGTACTTC.

The chain couples TRBV4-3 to TRBJ1-2; 7 nucleotides match TRBD1. Germline CDR1 is LGHNA and CDR2 is YSLEER. V dropped 0 bases and J dropped 1; count of bases not matched to a gene: 8. The CDR3 totals 17 residues. CDR3 in amino acids: CASSQDRSHRGNYGYTF. Written as DNA, the CDR3 is TGCGCCAGCAGCCAAGATCGATCCCACAGGGGTAACTATGGCTACACCTTC.

The gene calls are TRBV2 and TRBJ2-2; no definite D call. The CDR3 has 13 residues. The ends were cut back, 6 bases at V and 6 bases at J, with 11 bases in the middle. The germline V gene encodes CDR1 SNHLY and CDR2 FYNNEI. CDR3 sequence: CASSGVVAGELFF. In nucleotides, the CDR3 is TGTGCCAGCAGCGGAGTTGTCGCCGGGGAGCTGTTTTTT.

This clone has just one count. This chain uses TRBV24-1 with TRBJ1-5; D might be TRBD1 (5 bases). V lost 6 bases and J 1 base, leaving 6 bases between the germline ends. CDR3 size: 13 residues. Germline CDR1 KGHDR, CDR2 SFDVKD. Written as DNA, the CDR3 is TGTGCCACCAGTAGACAGAGCAATCAGCCCCAGCATTTT. It specifies CATSRQSNQPQHF.

This clone has just one count. This rearrangement joins TRBV9 to TRBJ1-2, with D tentatively TRBD1 (5 bases). The CDR3 is 15 residues long. Per germline, CDR1 SGDLS and CDR2 YYNGEE. Trimming took 6 bases from V and 5 from J, leaving 20 bases between them. The CDR3 DNA reads TGTGCCAGCACCCCGTCCGGGACTGCCACTTATGGCTACACCTTC. Protein product: CASTPSGTATYGYTF.

The DNA for the CDR3 is TGTGCCAGCAGCCAAGAAGGGACAGTCTACGAGCAGTACTTC. Protein sequence: CASSQEGTVYEQYF. The V call is TRBV4-2, the J call TRBJ2-7, with TRBD1 identical over 7 bases. Germline values: CDR1 LGHNA, CDR2 YNFKEQ. V dropped 0 bases and J dropped 3; count of bases not matched to a gene: 2. The CDR3 length is 14 residues.